This T cell receptor (beta chain) originates from a study of cytomegalovirus exposure and HLA in healthy donors. Germline assignment: CDR1 MNHEY and CDR2 SMNVEV (reference sequence). V was shortened by 6 bases and J by 4 bases, with 12 bases between the two germline ends. This CDR3 has 13 residues. The PCR had 60 Vbeta and 13 Jbeta primers. Only in-frame clones appear in the TCRdb table, and some are missing; sequencing was by immunoSEQ multiplex PCR. The sample has 160,000 or so clones; around 85% are singletons. The chain recombines TRBV27 with TRBJ1-2; D perhaps matches TRBD1 (6 bases). Sequencing was done on a sample of PBMCs. This clonotype was obtained from a man aged 40-49 years in good health and CMV-seronegative. CDR3 in amino acids: CASRLTGSYGYTF. The CDR3 coding sequence is TGTGCCAGCAGACTGACAGGTTCCTATGGCTACACCTTC.